The clone carrying this T cell receptor beta chain was detected many times. This CDR3 is built from 13 residues. Germline lookup yields CDR1 SQVTM and CDR2 ANQGSEA. The junction had 4 bases not matched to a gene; V was cut back by 4 bases and J by 5 bases. This entry comes from a study of response to subunit inactivated influenza vaccine. One entry per CDR3 protein, called by TCRdb with MiXCR from the RT-PCR reads. This table holds hundreds of thousands of distinct CDR3 sequences, approximately 17% found once. This receptor was identified in a man aged 50 or older who received an inactivated influenza vaccine. V usage is TRBV29-1 and J usage is TRBJ2-5, with 10 bases aligning to TRBD2. Sequencing was performed on PBMCs from blood, taken more than 4 days after vaccination. CDR3 DNA: TGCAGCGTTGTGAGAGCGGGAGGGGAGACCCAGTACTTC. Translating gives CSVVRAGGETQYF.